Below are 5 T cell receptor beta chains sequenced from a single sample in a study of OX40 agonist ivuxolimab in advanced cancers. Sequencing used immunoSEQ multiplex PCR; TCRdb keeps in-frame clones, though not all of them. Here the sample spans 64,000 or so clones, roughly 80% being singletons. The sample consisted of CD4+ or CD8+ T cells sorted from blood, taken in a trial of the OX40 agonist ivuxolimab. These receptors were collected from an adult with an advanced solid tumor such as melanoma, head and neck, liver or kidney cancer.

The chain recombines TRBV19 with TRBJ1-3; D is unresolved. Germline CDR1 is LNHDA and CDR2 is SQIVND (reference sequence). Trimming stripped 5 bases from V and 0 bases from J, with 20 bases between. The CDR3 loop spans 18 amino acids. CDR3 sequence: CASSVGPILPYSGNTIYF. DNA of the CDR3: TGTGCCAGTAGTGTCGGGCCGATACTACCCTACTCTGGAAACACCATATATTTT.

The chain carries TRBV2 and TRBJ1-5; D is undetermined. Germline assignment: CDR1 SNHLY and CDR2 FYNNEI. The ends were cut back, 5 bases at V and 3 bases at J, with 14 bases in the middle. This CDR3 spans 15 amino acids. The CDR3 coding sequence is TGTGCCAGCAGTTTGCAAAGGAGGTCCAATCAGCCCCAGCATTTT. This translates into CASSLQRRSNQPQHF.

This chain links TRBV13 with TRBJ1-2; no definite D call. V was trimmed by 2 bases and J by 4 bases, leaving 11 bases between them. Germline loops: CDR1 PRHDT, CDR2 FYEKMQ (reference sequence). The CDR3 length is 14 residues. CDR3 residues: CASSLIGRPYGYTF. The DNA for the CDR3 is TGTGCCAGCAGCTTAATCGGGCGGCCCTATGGCTACACCTTC.

J is TRBJ1-5 and V is TRBV2, with unresolved D. The CDR3 length is 15 residues. V was pared by 4 bases and J by 2 bases, with 12 bases between. Germline CDR1 reads SNHLY; CDR2 reads FYNNEI. The chain's CDR3 is CASSGGTAGNQPQHF. The CDR3 nucleotides are TGTGCCAGCAGTGGGGGAACAGCCGGCAATCAGCCCCAGCATTTT.

The chain is built from TRBV10-2 and TRBJ2-7, with D unresolved. CDR1 WSHSY and CDR2 SAAADI come from the germline V gene. The CDR3 covers 12 residues. V lost 5 bases and J 2 bases, leaving 7 bases between the germline ends. The CDR3 reads CASSLKTYEQYF. The DNA of the CDR3 is TGCGCCAGCAGTCTCAAAACCTACGAGCAGTACTTC.